Listed below are T cell receptor beta chains from one sample, sequenced in a study of T-cell memory formation after mild COVID-19. In TCRdb, the 5' RACE reads were re-called with MiXCR into one record per CDR3 protein. The repertoire has 150,000 or so distinct CDR3 sequences, roughly 15% of them found once; the top ten carry over 12%. Sequenced sample: PBMCs or a T cell subset sorted from them (not recorded which). Receptors were obtained from an adult woman who had mild COVID-19 (a few samples of this study predate the infection). Cell type and time point are not known. Each CDR3 is given with its conserved first and last residue. Fields, in order: V gene, J gene, D gene, clone size, CDR3 length, CDR3 DNA, CDR3 protein. The D gene is left open where the match is weak. A clone size is listed for some rows: how often the clone was seen (once, few, many), or a class if it is expanded.

TRBV29-1	TRBJ1-1	NA	few	13	TGCAGCGCCTGGGACACCGGCTCCACTGAAGCTTTCTTT	CSAWDTGSTEAFF
TRBV24-1	TRBJ2-5	NA	few	14	TGTGCCACCAGATCGAGGGACGGCCAAGAGACCCAGTACTTC	CATRSRDGQETQYF
TRBV29-1	TRBJ2-3	TRBD2	NA	17	TGCAGCGTTGAAGATCGGCTAGCGGGAGGTACCGGGGATACGCAGTATTTT	CSVEDRLAGGTGDTQYF
TRBV12-3/TRBV12-4	TRBJ2-5	TRBD1	few	15	TGTGCCAGCAGTTTAGGGGGGACAGGGCAAGAGACCCAGTACTTC	CASSLGGTGQETQYF
TRBV7-9	TRBJ2-1	TRBD2	few	15	TGTGCCAGCAGCTTAGGGACTAGCGGGGGCAATGAGCAGTTCTTC	CASSLGTSGGNEQFF
TRBV29-1	TRBJ2-1	TRBD2	many	13	TGCAGCGCCGAAGCGGGAGTCACGTTGGCGCCTTTCTTC	CSAEAGVTLAPFF
TRBV7-3	TRBJ2-5	TRBD2	few	16	TGTGCCAGCAGCCCAAGCGGACTAGCGGGCCCAGAGACCCAGTACTTC	CASSPSGLAGPETQYF
TRBV10-2	TRBJ1-1	TRBD1	many	14	TGCGCCAGCAGGGACAGGGGGCGTAGGACTGAAGCTTTCTTT	CASRDRGRRTEAFF
TRBV20-1	TRBJ2-1	TRBD2	NA	14	TGCAGTGCTAGAAGGGGACTAGGAAACAATGAGCAGTTCTTC	CSARRGLGNNEQFF
TRBV12-3/TRBV12-4	TRBJ1-1	NA	NA	17	TGTGCCAGCAGTTTAACCCTCGACCTTCGATTGAACACTGAAGCTTTCTTT	CASSLTLDLRLNTEAFF
TRBV15	TRBJ2-5	TRBD2	NA	14	TGTGCCACCAGCGGGGGACTATATCAAGAGACCCAGTACTTC	CATSGGLYQETQYF
TRBV6-1	TRBJ2-6	NA	NA	17	TGTGCCAGCAGTGAGGCCAGGGCCCACTCTGGGGCCAACGTCCTGACTTTC	CASSEARAHSGANVLTF
TRBV7-9	TRBJ2-5	TRBD1	few	14	TGTGCCAGCAGCCAAAGACAGGGCCAAGAGACCCAGTACTTC	CASSQRQGQETQYF
TRBV7-2	TRBJ2-3	NA	many	16	TGTGCCAGCAGCTTAATTGGAGCTTTTAGCACAGATACGCAGTATTTT	CASSLIGAFSTDTQYF
TRBV18	TRBJ2-7	NA	NA	14	TGTGCCAGCTCACCAGTAACAAGCTCCTACGAGCAGTACTTC	CASSPVTSSYEQYF
TRBV20-1	TRBJ1-2	TRBD1	NA	13	TGCAGTGCTAGGGAAACAGGGGACTATGGCTACACCTTC	CSARETGDYGYTF
TRBV5-6	TRBJ2-7	NA	NA	15	TGTGCCAGCAGCCCCCCCCCGGGGGTCCTCTACGAGCAGTACTTC	CASSPPPGVLYEQYF
TRBV3-1	TRBJ1-2	TRBD1	few	14	TGTGCCAGCAGCGCCCGGGACAGGGATCCTGGCTACACCTTC	CASSARDRDPGYTF
TRBV19	TRBJ1-1	NA	NA	16	TGTGCCAGTAGTATCCGCCTTGTAGGTGTGAACACTGAAGCTTTCTTT	CASSIRLVGVNTEAFF
TRBV6-2/TRBV6-3	TRBJ1-5	TRBD1	NA	15	TGTGCCAGCAGGCCGCCTTCAGGGGGAGGTCAGCCCCAGCATTTT	CASRPPSGGGQPQHF
TRBV20-1	TRBJ1-5	NA	few	12	TGCAGTGCTACCCATTCAAATCAGCCCCAGCATTTT	CSATHSNQPQHF
TRBV24-1	TRBJ2-1	NA	few	14	TGTGCCACCAGTGACATAGCGGAGAGAGGTGGGCAGTTCTTC	CATSDIAERGGQFF
TRBV4-1	TRBJ1-3	TRBD1	NA	14	TGCGCCAGCAGCCCAGGGGGCCTGGGAAACACCATATATTTT	CASSPGGLGNTIYF
TRBV5-1	TRBJ1-2	TRBD1	few	13	TGCGCCAGCAGGGTACAGGGGGCGGATGGCTACACCTTC	CASRVQGADGYTF
TRBV4-1	TRBJ2-1	NA	NA	16	TGCGCCAGCAGCCAAGGTCCCCGGAGCTCCTACAATGAGCAGTTCTTC	CASSQGPRSSYNEQFF